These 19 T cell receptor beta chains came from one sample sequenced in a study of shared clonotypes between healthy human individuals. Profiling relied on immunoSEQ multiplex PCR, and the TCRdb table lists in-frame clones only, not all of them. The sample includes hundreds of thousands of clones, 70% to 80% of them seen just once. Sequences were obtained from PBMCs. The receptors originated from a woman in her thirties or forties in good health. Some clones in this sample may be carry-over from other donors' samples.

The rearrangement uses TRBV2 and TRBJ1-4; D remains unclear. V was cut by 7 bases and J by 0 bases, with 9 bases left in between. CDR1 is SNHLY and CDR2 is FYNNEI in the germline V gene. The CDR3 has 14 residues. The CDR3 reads CASIHSATNEKLFF. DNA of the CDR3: TGTGCCAGCATACACAGTGCAACTAATGAAAAACTGTTTTTT.

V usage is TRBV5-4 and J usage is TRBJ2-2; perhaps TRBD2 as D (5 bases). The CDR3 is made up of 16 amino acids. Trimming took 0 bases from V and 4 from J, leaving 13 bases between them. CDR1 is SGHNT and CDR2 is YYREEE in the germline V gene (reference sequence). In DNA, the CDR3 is TGTGCCAGCAGCTTGGGAGGGCGGCGGACCACCGGGGAGCTGTTTTTT. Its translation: CASSLGGRRTTGELFF. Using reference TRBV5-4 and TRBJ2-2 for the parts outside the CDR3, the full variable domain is ETGVTQSPTHLIKTRGQQVTLRCSSQSGHNTVSWYQQALGQGPQFIFQYYREEENGRGNFPPRFSGLQFPNYSSELNVNALELDDSALYLCASSLGGRRTTGELFFGEGSRLTVL.

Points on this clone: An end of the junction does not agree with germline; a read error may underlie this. The CDR3 loop is CASSFPGVQETQYF. The CDR3 DNA sequence: TGTGCTAGCAGCTTCCCAGGGGTCCAAGAGACCCAGTACTTC. This chain joins TRBV7-7 and TRBJ2-5; D is possibly TRBD1 (6 bases). The CDR3 extends over 14 amino acids. CDR1 and CDR2 from the germline V gene are SSHAT and FNYEAQ (reference sequence).

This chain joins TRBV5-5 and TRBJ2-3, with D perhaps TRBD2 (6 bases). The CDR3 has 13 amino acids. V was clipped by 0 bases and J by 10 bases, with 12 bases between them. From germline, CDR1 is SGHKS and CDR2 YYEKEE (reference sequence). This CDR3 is CASSLGTGGAQYF. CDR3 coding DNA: TGTGCCAGCAGCTTGGGGACCGGCGGGGCGCAGTATTTT.

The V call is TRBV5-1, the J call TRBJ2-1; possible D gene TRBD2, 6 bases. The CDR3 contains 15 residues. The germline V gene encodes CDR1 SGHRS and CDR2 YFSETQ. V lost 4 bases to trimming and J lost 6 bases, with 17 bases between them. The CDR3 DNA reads TGCGCCAGCAGCCTAGGGACTTCAATGGGCAATGAGCAGTTCTTC. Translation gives CASSLGTSMGNEQFF.

DNA for the CDR3: TGTGCCAGCAGCCCCCCTGGCAGGGTCAATAGCAATCAGCCCCAGCATTTT. Its translation: CASSPPGRVNSNQPQHF. This chain connects TRBV5-5 to TRBJ1-5, with D possibly matching TRBD1 (5 bases). The germline V and J ends were trimmed by 4 bases and 0 bases, with 17 bases remaining between them. Germline assignment: CDR1 SGHKS and CDR2 YYEKEE (reference sequence). The CDR3 loop spans 17 amino acids.

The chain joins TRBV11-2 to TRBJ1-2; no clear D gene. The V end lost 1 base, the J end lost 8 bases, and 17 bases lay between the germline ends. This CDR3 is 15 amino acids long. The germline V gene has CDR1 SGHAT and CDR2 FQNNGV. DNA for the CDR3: TGTGCCAGCAGCTTAGCCGGGCGGACCTATCGGGGCTACACCTTC. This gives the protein CASSLAGRTYRGYTF.

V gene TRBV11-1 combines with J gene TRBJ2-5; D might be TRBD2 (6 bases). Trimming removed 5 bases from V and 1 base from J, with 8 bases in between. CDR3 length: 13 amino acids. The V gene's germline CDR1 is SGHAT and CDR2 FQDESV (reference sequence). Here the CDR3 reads CASSRSGQETQYF. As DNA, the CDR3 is TGTGCCAGCAGCCGTAGCGGCCAAGAGACCCAGTACTTC.

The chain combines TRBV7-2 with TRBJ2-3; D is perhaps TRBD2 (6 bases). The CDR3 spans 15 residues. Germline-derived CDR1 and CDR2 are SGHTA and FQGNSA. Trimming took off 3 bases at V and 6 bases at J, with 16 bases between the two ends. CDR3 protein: CASSFLGLLADTQYF. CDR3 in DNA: TGTGCCAGCAGCTTTTTGGGACTGCTGGCCGATACGCAGTATTTT.

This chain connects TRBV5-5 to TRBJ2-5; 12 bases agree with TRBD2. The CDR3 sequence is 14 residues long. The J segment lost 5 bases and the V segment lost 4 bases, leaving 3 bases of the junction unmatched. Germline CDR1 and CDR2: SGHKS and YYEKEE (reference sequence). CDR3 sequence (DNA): TGTGCCAGCAGCCGGGGACTAGCGGGCGAGACCCAGTACTTC. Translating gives CASSRGLAGETQYF. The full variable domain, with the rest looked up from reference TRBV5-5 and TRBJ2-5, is DAGVTQSPTHLIKTRGQQVTLRCSPISGHKSVSWYQQVLGQGPQFIFQYYEKEERGRGNFPDRFSARQFPNYSSELNVNALLLGDSALYLCASSRGLAGETQYFGPGTRLLVL.

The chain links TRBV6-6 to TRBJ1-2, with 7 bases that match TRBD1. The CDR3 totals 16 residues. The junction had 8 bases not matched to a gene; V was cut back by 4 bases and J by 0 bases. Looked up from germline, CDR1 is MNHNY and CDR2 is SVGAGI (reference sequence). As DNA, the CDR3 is TGTGCCAGCAGTTCCAGGACAGGAGCAACTAACTATGGCTACACCTTC. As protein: CASSSRTGATNYGYTF.

CDR3 region: CASSQGAYEQYF. Here the CDR3 DNA reads TGTGCCAGCAGCCAGGGGGCGTACGAGCAGTACTTC. This chain joins TRBV7-2 and TRBJ2-7; 8 bases align to TRBD1. The V segment lost 5 bases and the J segment 4 bases; nucleotides outside the gene matches: 1. Per the germline V gene, CDR1 is SGHTA and CDR2 is FQGNSA. This CDR3 comprises 12 residues.

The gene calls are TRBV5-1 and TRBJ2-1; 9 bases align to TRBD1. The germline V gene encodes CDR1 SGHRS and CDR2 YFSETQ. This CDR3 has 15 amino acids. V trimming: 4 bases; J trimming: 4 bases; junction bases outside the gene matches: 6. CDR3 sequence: CASSTGTGKYNEQFF. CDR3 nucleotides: TGCGCCAGCAGCACCGGGACAGGGAAGTACAATGAGCAGTTCTTC. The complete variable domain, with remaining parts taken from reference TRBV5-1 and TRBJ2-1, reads KAGVTQTPRYLIKTRGQQVTLSCSPISGHRSVSWYQQTPGQGLQFLFEYFSETQRNKGNFPGRFSGRQFSNSRSEMNVSTLELGDSALYLCASSTGTGKYNEQFFGPGTRLTVL.

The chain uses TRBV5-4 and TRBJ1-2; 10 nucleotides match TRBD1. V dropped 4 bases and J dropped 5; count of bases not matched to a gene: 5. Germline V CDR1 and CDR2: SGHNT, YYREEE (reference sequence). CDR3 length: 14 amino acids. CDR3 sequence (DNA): TGTGCCAGCAGCGAAGGACAGGGGGTATATGGCTACACCTTC. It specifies CASSEGQGVYGYTF.

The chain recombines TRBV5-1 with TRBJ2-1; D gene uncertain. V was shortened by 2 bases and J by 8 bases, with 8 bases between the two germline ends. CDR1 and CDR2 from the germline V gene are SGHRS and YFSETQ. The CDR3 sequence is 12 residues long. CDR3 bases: TGCGCCAGCAGCTTAACGATGGATGAGCAGTTCTTC. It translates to CASSLTMDEQFF.

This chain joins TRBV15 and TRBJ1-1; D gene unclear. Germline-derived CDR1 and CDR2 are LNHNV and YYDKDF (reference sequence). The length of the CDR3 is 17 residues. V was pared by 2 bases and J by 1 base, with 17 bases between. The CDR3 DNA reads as TGTGCCACCAGCAGAATTACGATCGGAATACAGAACACTGAAGCTTTCTTT. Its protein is CATSRITIGIQNTEAFF. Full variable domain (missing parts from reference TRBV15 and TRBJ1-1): DAMVIQNPRYQVTQFGKPVTLSCSQTLNHNVMYWYQQKSSQAPKLLFHYYDKDFNNEADTPDNFQSRRPNTSFCFLDIRSPGLGDTAMYLCATSRITIGIQNTEAFFGQGTRLTVV.

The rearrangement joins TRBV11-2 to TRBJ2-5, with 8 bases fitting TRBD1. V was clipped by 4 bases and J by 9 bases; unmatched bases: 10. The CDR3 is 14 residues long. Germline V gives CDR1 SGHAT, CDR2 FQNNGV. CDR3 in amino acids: CASSSGTGHEAQYF. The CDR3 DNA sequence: TGTGCCAGCAGCTCTGGGACAGGACATGAGGCCCAGTACTTC.

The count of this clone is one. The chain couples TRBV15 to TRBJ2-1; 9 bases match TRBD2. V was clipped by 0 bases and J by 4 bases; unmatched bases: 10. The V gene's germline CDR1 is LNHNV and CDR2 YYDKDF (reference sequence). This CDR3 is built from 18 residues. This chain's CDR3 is CATSRETPSLAGYNEQFF. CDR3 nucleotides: TGTGCCACCAGCAGAGAAACCCCATCCCTAGCGGGATACAATGAGCAGTTCTTC.

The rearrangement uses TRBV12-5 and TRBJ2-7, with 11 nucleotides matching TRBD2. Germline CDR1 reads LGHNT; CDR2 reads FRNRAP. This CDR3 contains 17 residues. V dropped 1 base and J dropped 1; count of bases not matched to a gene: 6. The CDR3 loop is CASGLAPLAGGSYEQYF. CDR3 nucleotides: TGTGCTAGTGGTTTGGCCCCCCTAGCGGGGGGTTCCTACGAGCAGTACTTC.